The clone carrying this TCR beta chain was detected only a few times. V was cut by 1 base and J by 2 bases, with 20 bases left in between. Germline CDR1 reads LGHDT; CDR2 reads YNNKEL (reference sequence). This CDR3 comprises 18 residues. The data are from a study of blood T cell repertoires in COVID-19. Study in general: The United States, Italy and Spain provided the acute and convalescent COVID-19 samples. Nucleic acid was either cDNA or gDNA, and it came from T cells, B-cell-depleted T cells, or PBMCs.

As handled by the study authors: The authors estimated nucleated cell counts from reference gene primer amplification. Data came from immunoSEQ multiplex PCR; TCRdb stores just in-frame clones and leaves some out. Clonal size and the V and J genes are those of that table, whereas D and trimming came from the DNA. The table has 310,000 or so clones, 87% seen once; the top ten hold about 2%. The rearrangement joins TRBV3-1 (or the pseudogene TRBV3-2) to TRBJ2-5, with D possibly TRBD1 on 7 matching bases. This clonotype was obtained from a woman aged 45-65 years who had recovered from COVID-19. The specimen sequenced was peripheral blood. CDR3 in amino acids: CASSQGGQGGGRQETQYF. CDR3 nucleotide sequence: TGTGCCAGCAGCCAAGGGGGCCAGGGGGGTGGTCGGCAAGAGACCCAGTACTTC.